This T cell receptor (beta chain) is from a study of neurological immune-mediated disorders. Findings and caveats of the study: Private repertoires in all groups were suggested, as expanded clones shared no CDR3 amino acid sequences across subjects. No clinical or MRI feature was associated with the multiple sclerosis repertoire cluster.

V lost 1 base and J 3 bases, leaving 17 bases between the germline ends. Germline-derived CDR1 and CDR2 are SGHTS and YDEGEE. This CDR3 is built from 17 residues. The authors made cDNA by 5'RACE with 10-nucleotide random UMIs. MiXCR, run by TCRdb on the 5' RACE reads, gives a single entry per CDR3 protein. The sample lists about 55,000 distinct CDR3 sequences, under 4.5% seen once, with roughly 2% in the top ten. The cell input for sorted libraries was more than 750,000, and those cells were CD4+ or CD8+ T cells. This clonotype was counted ten times or more. Its antigen is unknown. The specimen sequenced was CD4+ T cells from blood. This clonotype was sampled from a woman in her 40s with multiple sclerosis. The chain employs TRBV5-8 and TRBJ1-5, with D unresolved. The CDR3 is CASSLWVSRDDNQPQHF. The DNA of the CDR3 is TGTGCCAGCAGCTTGTGGGTCTCGCGTGATGACAATCAGCCCCAGCATTTT. The whole variable domain, remainder taken from reference TRBV5-8 and TRBJ1-5, is EAGVTQSPTHLIKTRGQQATLRCSPISGHTSVYWYQQALGLGLQFLLWYDEGEERNRGNFPPRFSGRQFPNYSSELNVNALELEDSALYLCASSLWVSRDDNQPQHFGDGTRLSIL.